The present T cell receptor beta chain was sequenced within a study of response to subunit inactivated influenza vaccine. This clonotype was recorded a few times. MiXCR was run by TCRdb on the RT-PCR reads, yielding one entry per CDR3 protein. The sample holds approximately 500,000 distinct CDR3 sequences, about an eighth seen once. Per germline, CDR1 SGHTA and CDR2 FQGNSA. This CDR3 has 16 residues. J was trimmed by 6 bases and V by 5 bases; bases with no gene match: 9. The rearrangement joins TRBV7-2 to TRBJ2-1, with 11 bases aligning to TRBD2. Sequenced here: PBMCs from blood, sampled about 6 weeks after vaccination. The clonotype originates from a man over 45 who received an inactivated influenza vaccine. This chain's CDR3 is CASSPIAGGLGNEQFF. DNA for the CDR3: TGTGCCAGCAGCCCTATAGCGGGGGGGCTTGGCAATGAGCAGTTCTTC.